This T cell receptor (beta chain) was captured by sequencing in a study of blood T cell repertoires in COVID-19. Overall study context: In each case, the material was cDNA or gDNA derived from T cells, B-cell-depleted T cells, or PBMCs.

Per the original methods: Estimation of nucleated cell counts was performed using reference gene primer amplification. Produced via immunoSEQ multiplex PCR; TCRdb's table is partial and in-frame only. The V and J calls and clone size come from that table; D and trimming were worked out from the DNA. In the table there are 350,000 to 400,000 clones, less than 90% of which are singletons. Seattle's enrolled individuals joined amid active infection and were then monitored longitudinally. Sequenced input: peripheral blood. The TCR was taken from a woman aged 55-70 years with COVID-19, enrolled during active disease.

CDR3 sequence reads: CASADWVWGGEETQYF. CDR3 DNA sequence: TGCGCCAGCGCCGACTGGGTATGGGGGGGCGAAGAGACCCAGTACTTC. J is TRBJ2-5 and V is TRBV5-1; D may be TRBD2 (7 bases). V was cut by 7 bases and J by 3 bases, with 22 bases left in between. The CDR3 has 16 amino acids. Germline-derived CDR1 and CDR2 are SGHRS and YFSETQ. Drawing the rest from reference TRBV5-1 and TRBJ2-5, the complete variable domain is KAGVTQTPRYLIKTRGQQVTLSCSPISGHRSVSWYQQTPGQGLQFLFEYFSETQRNKGNFPGRFSGRQFSNSRSEMNVSTLELGDSALYLCASADWVWGGEETQYFGPGTRLLVL.